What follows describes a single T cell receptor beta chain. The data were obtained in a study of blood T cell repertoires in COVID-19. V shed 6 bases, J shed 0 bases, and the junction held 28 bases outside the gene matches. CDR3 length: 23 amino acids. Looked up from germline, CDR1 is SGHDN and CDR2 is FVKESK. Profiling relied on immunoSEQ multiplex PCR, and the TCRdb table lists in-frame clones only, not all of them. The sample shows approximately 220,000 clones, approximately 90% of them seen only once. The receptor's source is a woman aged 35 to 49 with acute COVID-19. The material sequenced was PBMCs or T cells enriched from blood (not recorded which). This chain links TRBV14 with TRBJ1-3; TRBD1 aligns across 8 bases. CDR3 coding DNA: TGTGCCAGCAGGAGAACAGCTGTAACATTGTGGGGACAGGAACAAAGCTCTGGAAACACCATATATTTT. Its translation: CASRRTAVTLWGQEQSSGNTIYF.